These T cell receptor beta chains were read from a single sample in a study of regulatory T cells in long-lasting Graves disease. TCRdb re-derived calls from the multiplex PCR reads in MiXCR, one entry per CDR3 protein. The sample contains 500,000 to 700,000 distinct CDR3 sequences, approximately 15% of which appear only once. These data were likewise used in another study, on T cells in Graves' hyperthyroidism and ophthalmopathy.

Sequencing used peripheral blood mononuclear cells (PBMCs), obtained at new diagnosis, from a patient treated with antithyroid drugs. Receptors originate from a woman aged 25 to 39 with Graves disease. The CDR3 runs from the conserved cysteine through the conserved F or W. Each record gives: V gene, clone size, J gene, D gene, CDR3 protein, CDR3 DNA. The D gene is left open where the match is weak. Clone size, where shown, is once, few, many, or a class for clones that have expanded.

v_call: TRBV7-9
clone_size: many
j_call: TRBJ2-7
d_call: -
cdr3_aa: CASSLRAGNEQYF
cdr3_nt: TGTGCCAGCAGCTTAAGGGCAGGTAACGAGCAGTACTTC

v_call: TRBV20-1
clone_size: -
j_call: TRBJ2-7
d_call: -
cdr3_aa: CSARHPGISLEQYF
cdr3_nt: TGCAGTGCTAGGCACCCGGGGATTTCCCTCGAGCAGTACTTC

v_call: TRBV28
clone_size: -
j_call: TRBJ1-2
d_call: -
cdr3_aa: CASSFRQANYGYTF
cdr3_nt: TGTGCCAGCAGTTTTCGACAGGCTAACTATGGCTACACCTTC

v_call: TRBV20-1
clone_size: many
j_call: TRBJ2-7
d_call: -
cdr3_aa: CSAPRTDSGSYEQYF
cdr3_nt: TGCAGTGCGCCGCGGACTGACTCGGGATCCTACGAGCAGTACTTC

v_call: TRBV14
clone_size: -
j_call: TRBJ1-6
d_call: TRBD1
cdr3_aa: CASSPSPRTGGSPLHF
cdr3_nt: TGTGCCAGCAGCCCCTCACCTCGGACAGGTGGATCACCCCTCCACTTT

v_call: TRBV12-3/TRBV12-4
clone_size: -
j_call: TRBJ2-3
d_call: -
cdr3_aa: CASSLGIGGDTQYF
cdr3_nt: TGTGCCAGCAGTTTGGGGATAGGGGGAGATACGCAGTATTTT

v_call: TRBV4-2
clone_size: few
j_call: TRBJ2-1
d_call: -
cdr3_aa: CASSPRAGATTYNEQFF
cdr3_nt: TGTGCCAGCAGCCCTCGGGCCGGGGCCACGACCTACAATGAGCAGTTCTTC

v_call: TRBV20-1
clone_size: many
j_call: TRBJ2-1
d_call: -
cdr3_aa: CSPRLWDEQFF
cdr3_nt: TGCAGTCCGCGACTCTGGGATGAGCAGTTCTTC

v_call: TRBV27
clone_size: -
j_call: TRBJ2-3
d_call: -
cdr3_aa: CASSLGTVPTDTQYF
cdr3_nt: TGTGCCAGCAGTCTCGGGACCGTACCCACAGATACGCAGTATTTT

v_call: TRBV10-3
clone_size: many
j_call: TRBJ1-5
d_call: -
cdr3_aa: CAISGQESNQPQHF
cdr3_nt: TGTGCCATCAGTGGACAGGAAAGCAATCAGCCCCAGCATTTT

v_call: TRBV11-2
clone_size: few
j_call: TRBJ2-2
d_call: -
cdr3_aa: CASSLTTTGELFF
cdr3_nt: TGTGCCAGCAGCTTAACAACCACCGGGGAGCTGTTTTTT

v_call: TRBV20-1
clone_size: -
j_call: TRBJ2-1
d_call: -
cdr3_aa: CSAARMGRNNEQFF
cdr3_nt: TGCAGTGCAGCCCGGATGGGACGCAACAATGAGCAGTTCTTC

v_call: TRBV5-1
clone_size: -
j_call: TRBJ2-2
d_call: -
cdr3_aa: CASSTARSGVNTGELFF
cdr3_nt: TGTGCCAGCAGCACCGCCCGGTCGGGAGTTAACACCGGGGAGCTGTTTTTT

v_call: TRBV7-9
clone_size: -
j_call: TRBJ2-3
d_call: TRBD1
cdr3_aa: CASSDRTGGGTDTQYF
cdr3_nt: TGTGCCAGCAGCGATCGGACAGGGGGGGGCACAGATACGCAGTATTTT

v_call: TRBV6-1
clone_size: many
j_call: TRBJ1-2
d_call: -
cdr3_aa: CASTAYDSPRATF
cdr3_nt: TGTGCCAGCACAGCTTACGACAGCCCCCGGGCCACCTTC

v_call: TRBV7-9
clone_size: few
j_call: TRBJ1-6
d_call: -
cdr3_aa: CASSLQGIASPLHF
cdr3_nt: TGTGCCAGCAGCTTACAGGGGATCGCTTCACCCCTCCACTTT

v_call: TRBV15
clone_size: many
j_call: TRBJ2-7
d_call: TRBD1
cdr3_aa: CATSRGDRSSEQYF
cdr3_nt: TGTGCCACCAGCAGGGGGGACAGGTCTAGCGAGCAGTACTTC

v_call: TRBV11-2
clone_size: many
j_call: TRBJ2-1
d_call: TRBD2
cdr3_aa: CASSQGLDPFYEQFF
cdr3_nt: TGTGCCAGCAGCCAAGGACTAGACCCCTTTTATGAGCAGTTCTTC

v_call: TRBV5-5
clone_size: -
j_call: TRBJ2-2
d_call: -
cdr3_aa: CASSFNPTGELFF
cdr3_nt: TGTGCCAGCAGCTTTAATCCCACCGGGGAGCTGTTTTTT

v_call: TRBV5-1
clone_size: few
j_call: TRBJ1-2
d_call: -
cdr3_aa: CASSFDKDGYTF
cdr3_nt: TGCGCCAGCAGCTTTGATAAAGATGGCTACACCTTC

v_call: TRBV18
clone_size: -
j_call: TRBJ2-5
d_call: -
cdr3_aa: CASSPSGQWEEETQYF
cdr3_nt: TGTGCCAGCTCACCATCCGGGCAGTGGGAGGAAGAGACCCAGTACTTC

v_call: TRBV19
clone_size: -
j_call: TRBJ2-1
d_call: -
cdr3_aa: CASSIEWYNEQFF
cdr3_nt: TGTGCCAGTAGTATAGAATGGTACAATGAGCAGTTCTTC

v_call: TRBV6-1
clone_size: once
j_call: TRBJ2-7
d_call: -
cdr3_aa: CASSDPKVIPSYEQYF
cdr3_nt: TGTGCCAGCAGTGACCCAAAGGTTATTCCCTCCTACGAGCAGTACTTC

v_call: TRBV7-9
clone_size: many
j_call: TRBJ1-4
d_call: TRBD1
cdr3_aa: CASSFGQGGKLFF
cdr3_nt: TGTGCCAGCAGCTTCGGACAGGGAGGAAAACTGTTTTTT

v_call: TRBV6-1
clone_size: -
j_call: TRBJ2-2
d_call: TRBD2
cdr3_aa: CASSHWASGRAFWTGELFF
cdr3_nt: TGTGCCAGCAGCCACTGGGCTAGCGGGAGGGCCTTTTGGACCGGGGAGCTGTTTTTT

v_call: TRBV5-1
clone_size: -
j_call: TRBJ2-1
d_call: -
cdr3_aa: CASSPDMGNEQFF
cdr3_nt: TGCGCCAGCAGCCCGGATATGGGCAATGAGCAGTTCTTC

v_call: TRBV29-1
clone_size: -
j_call: TRBJ2-5
d_call: TRBD1
cdr3_aa: CSVEEAPTGYEETQYF
cdr3_nt: TGCAGCGTTGAAGAAGCACCGACAGGGTATGAGGAGACCCAGTACTTC

v_call: TRBV11-3
clone_size: few
j_call: TRBJ2-7
d_call: -
cdr3_aa: CASSLGPPKENYEQYF
cdr3_nt: TGTGCCAGCAGCTTAGGTCCCCCGAAGGAGAACTACGAGCAGTACTTC

v_call: TRBV7-2
clone_size: few
j_call: TRBJ2-2
d_call: -
cdr3_aa: CASSLTRPIGELFF
cdr3_nt: TGTGCCAGCAGCCTAACCCGCCCGATCGGGGAGCTGTTTTTT

v_call: TRBV10-3
clone_size: few
j_call: TRBJ2-5
d_call: -
cdr3_aa: CAISESAEGGETQYF
cdr3_nt: TGTGCCATCAGTGAGTCTGCGGAGGGCGGGGAGACCCAGTACTTC

v_call: TRBV7-9
clone_size: many
j_call: TRBJ2-7
d_call: -
cdr3_aa: CASSLVSAYEQYF
cdr3_nt: TGTGCCAGCAGCTTAGTGTCCGCCTACGAGCAGTACTTC

v_call: TRBV12-3/TRBV12-4
clone_size: few
j_call: TRBJ2-2
d_call: -
cdr3_aa: CASSFGARTGELFF
cdr3_nt: TGTGCCAGCAGTTTTGGGGCACGAACCGGGGAGCTGTTTTTT

v_call: TRBV16
clone_size: -
j_call: TRBJ1-3
d_call: -
cdr3_aa: CASSQSQVGNTIYF
cdr3_nt: TGTGCCAGCAGCCAATCGCAGGTTGGAAACACCATATATTTT

v_call: TRBV5-1
clone_size: -
j_call: TRBJ1-4
d_call: -
cdr3_aa: CASSLSGVDNEKLFF
cdr3_nt: TGCGCCAGCAGCTTGTCTGGGGTTGATAATGAAAAACTGTTTTTT

v_call: TRBV5-1
clone_size: few
j_call: TRBJ2-5
d_call: TRBD1
cdr3_aa: CASSVAYGTGDETQYF
cdr3_nt: TGCGCCAGCAGCGTGGCTTATGGGACAGGGGACGAGACCCAGTACTTC

v_call: TRBV27
clone_size: many
j_call: TRBJ2-7
d_call: -
cdr3_aa: CASSLGPRVDEQYF
cdr3_nt: TGTGCCAGCAGTTTAGGGCCGAGGGTCGACGAGCAGTACTTC

v_call: TRBV6-1
clone_size: many
j_call: TRBJ2-7
d_call: -
cdr3_aa: CASSEAPQILEYEQYF
cdr3_nt: TGTGCCAGCAGTGAAGCGCCGCAGATCCTTGAGTACGAGCAGTACTTC

v_call: TRBV27
clone_size: -
j_call: TRBJ2-3
d_call: -
cdr3_aa: CASSAATAGDTQYF
cdr3_nt: TGTGCCAGCAGTGCAGCTACAGCTGGAGATACGCAGTATTTT

v_call: TRBV28
clone_size: few
j_call: TRBJ1-5
d_call: -
cdr3_aa: CASTWTVNQPQHF
cdr3_nt: TGTGCCAGCACCTGGACGGTGAATCAGCCCCAGCATTTT

v_call: TRBV20-1
clone_size: few
j_call: TRBJ2-4
d_call: -
cdr3_aa: CSARAGLAKNIQYF
cdr3_nt: TGCAGTGCTAGAGCGGGCCTAGCCAAAAACATTCAGTACTTC

v_call: TRBV5-1
clone_size: -
j_call: TRBJ2-1
d_call: TRBD2
cdr3_aa: CASSFTSGAGNEQFF
cdr3_nt: TGCGCCAGCAGCTTTACTAGCGGGGCCGGGAATGAGCAGTTCTTC

v_call: TRBV7-2
clone_size: many
j_call: TRBJ2-7
d_call: -
cdr3_aa: CASGLGLGPGSYEQYF
cdr3_nt: TGTGCCAGCGGATTGGGTTTAGGACCGGGTTCCTACGAGCAGTACTTC